This paragraph reports one TCR beta chain. At least ten counts were recorded for this clonotype. Its specific antigen is unknown. No base qualities exist here, and no much larger clone lies one base off it. The germline V gene gives CDR1 as SGHRS and CDR2 as YFSETQ. V was cut back by 3 bases and J by 8 bases, leaving a gap of 14 bases between them. From the cysteine up to the phenylalanine, the CDR3 has a length of 14 residues. CDR3 DNA is the only sequence kept; it has 42 bases, read in frame from the first base. These data originate in a study of CD8+CD57+ T cells in acquired aplastic anemia (dated by TCRdb to the late 2010s). Concerning the study at large: A mean of approximately 3 ug of DNA, ranging from roughly 0.19 to 27.4 ug, was extracted from sorted CD4+ and CD8+ cells.

Overall study results and their limits: Patients and healthy controls showed no significant difference in CD8+ Simpson's diversity (P=0.060). Around 27 CD8+ CDR3 sequences were found to be shared between patients and controls, but these sequences appeared to be highly expressed in patients and within the immunodominant clones of the patients.

In the study, sorted CD4+ and CD8+ blood T cells from patients with severe aplastic anemia and from healthy subjects underwent deep sequencing of TCR repertoires. Ficoll-Paque density gradient centrifugation was used to isolate peripheral blood mononuclear cells. Before DNA extraction, CD4+ and CD8+ T cells were sorted by FACS or by magnetic beads. Profiling of TCR beta VDJ combinations and CDR3 sequences used genomic DNA as the template. TCR repertoire sequencing was run on an Illumina HiSeq 2000. Concerning the study's data processing: Repertoire assessment relied on Simpson's diversity index, CDR3 size and DJ length profiles, and TRBV/TRBJ rearrangement plots. Whichever DNA sequence was most abundant in the deep sequencing data was defined as the immunodominant clone. CDR3 amino acid sequences were screened for sharing across subjects and compared with published repertoires and the VDJdb database. The public reads were reprocessed in TCRdb via fastp at Q25 and MiXCR, keeping in-frame beta chains. Every distinct CDR3 protein forms one entry, paired with its most common genes and DNA. What appears here as the V and J calls and clone size reflects TCRdb's work, not the paper's. The sample table lists more than 250,000 distinct CDR3 sequences, roughly three fifths of them with a count of one. Together, the top ten hold approximately 8.2% of the sample.

Sequencing was performed on sorted CD4+, CD8+, or CD8+CD57+ T cells (not recorded which) from PBMCs. Recombination joined TRBV5-1 with TRBJ1-4; TRBD1 is a possible D gene, resting on 6 matching bases. This sequence was found in a human donor with severe aplastic anemia or a healthy control (not recorded which). The CDR3 reads as follows: CASSSGQQGEKLFF. The bases are TGCGCCAGCAGCTCCGGACAGCAGGGCGAAAAACTGTTTTTT.